This TCR beta chain came from a study of cytomegalovirus exposure and HLA in healthy donors. Study results and caveats: Presence/absence analyses took donor sequencing depth as roughly uniform.

The study ran its PCR with 60 Vbeta and 13 Jbeta primers. The repertoire was sequenced with immunoSEQ multiplex PCR; TCRdb's copy has only in-frame clones and lacks some. Of roughly 120,000 clones in the sample, approximately 70% were seen once. The V gene's germline CDR1 is MNHNY and CDR2 SVGAGI (reference sequence). This CDR3 has 15 residues. For this clone: Antigen unknown. Sequence at one end of the junction differs from germline and may be a read error. The same CDR3 can be traced to other DNA sequences in this sample.

This clonotype was obtained from a woman in her thirties or forties in good health and CMV-seropositive. The chain employs TRBV6-6 and TRBJ1-1; D remains unclear. The material sequenced was PBMCs. The CDR3 protein is CASRPRGSANTEAFF. CDR3 sequence (DNA): TGCGCCAGCAGGCCCCGAGGCAGCGCGAACACTGAAGCTTTCTTT.